The T cell receptor (beta chain) described here comes from a study of esophageal squamous cell carcinoma under preoperative chemotherapy. Time point defined: before preoperative PTX-NDP chemotherapy. Germline-derived CDR1 and CDR2 are MNHNS and SASEGT. This CDR3 is built from 15 residues. J lost 7 bases, V lost 2 bases, and 7 bases had no gene match. From the PCR reads, TCRdb called clonotypes with MiXCR, one entry per CDR3 protein. The sample yields approximately 15,000 distinct CDR3 sequences, approximately 57% seen once. The sample holds a few counts of this clonotype. The V gene is TRBV6-1, the J gene TRBJ2-1; 8 bases agree with TRBD2. This sequence was found in a human donor with esophageal squamous cell carcinoma. The donor label of this sample is uncertain. The specimen was collected from a patient given preoperative chemotherapy. CDR3 coding DNA: TGTGCCAGCAGTGAATTTGTCGGGAGGGGAAATGAGCAGTTCTTC. Translating it yields CASSEFVGRGNEQFF.